The sequence of this T cell receptor beta chain was determined in a study of blood T cells in healthy people across ages. Whole-study context: About one barcoded TCR beta cDNA was captured per two T cells. Study-level results: There were more naive CD4+ cells and higher diversity in long-lived donors than in aged donors.

The germline CDR1 and CDR2 sequences are SGHRS and YFSETQ. V was shortened by 3 bases and J by 0 bases, with 12 bases between the two germline ends. The CDR3 sequence is 15 residues long. Then a second PCR, running about 6 to 12 cycles, was carried out with a sample-barcoded 5' primer and a J-beta primer mix. TCRdb re-derived calls from the 5' RACE reads in MiXCR, one entry per CDR3 protein. The repertoire includes about 560,000 distinct CDR3 sequences, about 28% of them detected once, and approximately 3.7% sits in the top ten. Concerning this clonotype: What it binds is not known.

These data were also filed under a second study, of T cells of mothers and their children. According to that study: RNA extracted was entirely used for cDNA synthesis, about 1.6 ug per 15 ul. A slight, non-significant increase in overlap was found for related mother-child pairs relative to unrelated pairs.

The chain recombines TRBV5-1 with TRBJ1-1; a possible D gene is TRBD1 (6 bases). This receptor was identified in a boy aged 2-15 years in good health. The specimen sequenced was blood. CDR3 loop: CASSWSGQLNTEAFF. The CDR3 nucleotides read TGCGCCAGCAGCTGGTCCGGACAGTTGAACACTGAAGCTTTCTTT.